Listed below are T cell receptor beta chains from one sample, sequenced in a study of neoadjuvant nivolumab and ipilimumab in lung cancer. The table came from immunoSEQ multiplex PCR; TCRdb's copy has only in-frame clones and leaves some out. The table shows around 6,000 clones, with about two thirds occurring only once. The sample here was tumor tissue, taken after neoadjuvant nivolumab, alone or with ipilimumab, at or shortly before surgery. These receptors all stem from an adult with non-small cell lung cancer. Each CDR3 is given with its conserved first and last residue. A D gene is named only where the DNA matches it firmly. Size is stated for part of the rows, as once, few or many counts, or as a class when the clone is expanded.

>.|TRBJ2-1|TRBV5-1|12|.
CASSPDRDIGIF
TGCGCCAGCAGCCCGGACCGGGACATAGGGATCTTC
>.|TRBJ2-7|TRBV6-5|13|.
CASRTLGVYEQYF
TGTGCCAGCCGGACCCTCGGCGTCTACGAGCAGTACTTC
>once|TRBJ1-1|TRBV28|14|.
CASSLVGSVTEAFF
TGTGCCAGCAGTTTGGTAGGTTCGGTCACTGAAGCTTTCTTT
>.|TRBJ1-1|TRBV5-1|13|TRBD1
CASSDDRETEAFF
TGCGCCAGCAGCGATGACAGGGAGACTGAAGCTTTCTTT
>.|TRBJ1-1|TRBV6-1|13|.
CASSEQGETEAFF
TGTGCCAGCAGTGAACAGGGAGAGACTGAAGCTTTCTTT
>.|TRBJ1-1|TRBV4-1|15|.
CASSQEGHFNTEAFF
TGCGCCAGCAGCCAAGAAGGACACTTTAACACTGAAGCTTTCTTT
>.|TRBJ1-1|TRBV5-6|16|.
CASSLEGGRVGTEAFF
TGTGCCAGCAGCCTCGAGGGGGGGAGGGTCGGCACTGAAGCTTTCTTT
>large|TRBJ2-1|TRBV27|13|.
CASRGGGVGEQFF
TGTGCCAGCAGAGGCGGTGGTGTAGGTGAGCAGTTCTTC
>medium-sized|TRBJ2-7|TRBV14|13|.
CASSQVLIYEQYF
TGTGCCAGCAGCCAAGTATTGATCTACGAGCAGTACTTC
>few|TRBJ1-1|TRBV18|13|.
CASSRTGEVEAFF
TGTGCCAGCTCGCGGACGGGGGAGGTCGAAGCTTTCTTT
>.|TRBJ2-7|TRBV19|17|.
CASSALGMRTAFYEQYF
TGTGCCAGTAGTGCCCTGGGCATGAGGACTGCATTCTACGAGCAGTACTTC
>.|TRBJ1-4|TRBV5-4|15|.
CASSQGSGLDEKLFF
TGTGCCAGCAGCCAAGGGTCGGGGTTAGATGAAAAACTGTTTTTT
>.|TRBJ2-3|TRBV11-1|15|.
CASSFNPQGGDTQYF
TGTGCCAGCAGCTTTAACCCACAGGGAGGAGATACGCAGTATTTT
>once|TRBJ2-5|TRBV30|14|.
CAWNPAQVQETQYF
TGTGCCTGGAATCCGGCTCAAGTCCAAGAGACCCAGTACTTC
>few|TRBJ2-3|TRBV6-1|14|.
CASEIAESTDTQYF
TGTGCCAGCGAAATAGCGGAAAGCACAGATACGCAGTATTTT
>.|TRBJ2-5|TRBV7-9|14|TRBD1
CASSSRQGAATQYF
TGTGCCAGCAGCTCCCGACAGGGCGCGGCGACCCAGTACTTC
>.|TRBJ2-1|TRBV19|12|.
CASSIGPNEQFF
TGTGCCAGTAGTATAGGCCCCAATGAGCAGTTCTTC
>.|TRBJ2-7|TRBV14|18|.
CASSQDQGWRGVPYEQYF
TGTGCCAGCAGCCAAGATCAGGGCTGGCGGGGCGTACCCTACGAGCAGTACTTC
>few|TRBJ2-1|TRBV27|11|TRBD2
CASFSGREQFF
TGTGCCAGCTTTAGCGGGAGGGAGCAGTTCTTC
>.|TRBJ1-5|TRBV2|16|TRBD1
CASRGTGLLGNQPQHF
TGTGCCAGCAGGGGGACAGGGCTTTTGGGCAATCAGCCCCAGCATTTT
>medium-sized|TRBJ2-3|TRBV27|14|.
CASSPRTEGDTQYF
TGTGCCAGCAGTCCCCGGACAGAAGGAGATACGCAGTATTTT
>.|TRBJ2-1|TRBV10-3|15|.
CAISERLGAGNEQFF
TGTGCCATCAGTGAGCGTCTGGGGGCGGGCAATGAGCAGTTCTTC
>.|TRBJ2-1|TRBV11-2|15|TRBD2
CASSQSGSTYNEQFF
TGTGCCAGCAGCCAGAGCGGGAGCACCTACAATGAGCAGTTCTTC
>.|TRBJ2-3|TRBV29-1|14|.
CSVDNRPHTDTQYF
TGCAGCGTTGATAATCGGCCCCACACAGATACGCAGTATTTT
>few|TRBJ1-1|TRBV7-9|15|TRBD1
CASSSGTAGGTEAFF
TGTGCCAGCAGCTCAGGGACAGCAGGGGGCACTGAAGCTTTCTTT
>once|TRBJ2-7|TRBV6-1|14|.
CASSESEGGYEQYF
TGTGCCAGCAGTGAATCAGAAGGGGGCTACGAGCAGTACTTC
>.|TRBJ2-1|TRBV15|17|.
CATSRDSFGLTYNEQFF
TGTGCCACCAGCAGAGATTCTTTTGGACTAACTTACAATGAGCAGTTCTTC
>few|TRBJ1-1|TRBV6-5|14|.
CASSYSRVNTEAFF
TGTGCCAGCAGTTACTCGAGAGTGAACACTGAAGCTTTCTTT
>.|TRBJ1-3|TRBV4-1|21|.
CASSQAPSGTRTQWAGNTIYF
TGCGCCAGCAGCCAAGCCCCCTCCGGGACCCGTACCCAGTGGGCTGGAAACACCATATATTTT
>.|TRBJ2-1|TRBV27|16|TRBD2
CASSSLTSGSGNEQFF
TGTGCCAGCAGTTCCCTGACTAGCGGGTCGGGGAATGAGCAGTTCTTC
>.|TRBJ2-7|TRBV5-1|15|TRBD1
CASSPGQIFDYEQYF
TGCGCCAGCAGCCCGGGACAGATCTTCGACTACGAGCAGTACTTC
>.|TRBJ1-1|TRBV7-2|14|TRBD1
CASSFGQGSTEAFF
TGTGCCAGCAGCTTTGGACAGGGAAGTACTGAAGCTTTCTTT
>.|TRBJ1-2|TRBV6-6|13|.
CASSPGSNYGYTF
TGTGCCAGCAGTCCGGGATCTAACTATGGCTACACCTTC
>large|TRBJ2-3|TRBV15|17|.
CATSRDPVGKGVDTQYF
TGTGCCACCAGCAGAGATCCGGTCGGGAAGGGGGTTGATACGCAGTATTTT
>.|TRBJ2-3|TRBV6-5|14|TRBD1
CASSLQGFTDTQYF
TGTGCCAGCAGTTTACAGGGGTTCACAGATACGCAGTATTTT
>.|TRBJ1-3|TRBV2|16|.
CASNPVPGRSGNTIYF
TGTGCCAGCAACCCGGTACCAGGACGCTCTGGAAACACCATATATTTT
>once|TRBJ2-3|TRBV28|11|.
CASNELDTQYF
TGTGCCAGCAACGAGCTGGATACGCAGTATTTT
>.|TRBJ2-7|TRBV6-1|13|.
CASSVRTLGEQYF
TGTGCCAGCAGCGTTAGGACGTTAGGCGAGCAGTACTTC